The rows below give T cell receptor beta chains drawn from one sample of a study of cytotoxic CD8 clonotypes in ibrutinib-treated CLL. Sequencing used immunoSEQ multiplex PCR; TCRdb keeps in-frame clones, though not all of them. The table has tens of thousands of clones, roughly 49% seen once. This specimen consisted of PBMCs, obtained at disease progression, from a patient treated with ibrutinib. These receptors were obtained from a human donor with chronic lymphocytic leukemia. CDR3s include the opening cysteine and the closing phenylalanine or tryptophan. A D gene is named only where the DNA matches it firmly. Rows give clone size only sometimes, using once, few, many, or a class for an expanded clone.

v_call	d_call	clone_size	j_call	cdr3_nt	cdr3_aa
TRBV5-1	.	.	TRBJ1-2	TGCGCCAGCAGGGAGGGGACCGTAGCTAACTATGGCTACACCTTC	CASREGTVANYGYTF
TRBV2	TRBD1	few	TRBJ2-3	TGTGCCAGCAGTGAGATGAAGGGGGCTGTCACAGATACGCAGTATTTT	CASSEMKGAVTDTQYF
TRBV27	.	.	TRBJ1-2	TGTGCCAGCAGTTTTCGGCCCGCTAACTATGGCTACACCTTC	CASSFRPANYGYTF
TRBV11-2	.	few	TRBJ1-4	TGTGCCAGCAGTCCCCAAGGGGAAAAACTGTTTTTT	CASSPQGEKLFF
TRBV11-3	TRBD1	.	TRBJ1-1	TGTGCCAGCAGCGAGGGGCAGGGGGCTGAAGCTTTCTTT	CASSEGQGAEAFF
TRBV7-2	TRBD2	.	TRBJ2-3	TGTGCCAGCAGCTCGCTAGCGGGGCTCACAGATACGCAGTATTTT	CASSSLAGLTDTQYF
TRBV30	TRBD2	.	TRBJ2-7	TGTGCCTGGGGTACTGGGACTAGCGGGAGGGCCAACGAGCAGTACTTC	CAWGTGTSGRANEQYF
TRBV27	.	few	TRBJ2-7	TGTGCCAGCAGCTACGGACGTACCTACGAGCAGTACTTC	CASSYGRTYEQYF
TRBV19	TRBD1	.	TRBJ1-2	TGTGCCAGCGCCGGGACAGGGGCAAATGGCTACACCTTC	CASAGTGANGYTF
TRBV5-6	.	.	TRBJ2-7	TGTGCCAGCAGCTTGTTAGTGACTTACTCCTACGAGCAGTACTTC	CASSLLVTYSYEQYF
TRBV4-3	TRBD1	.	TRBJ1-1	TGCGCCAGCAGCCAGACAACCGGGACAGGGGACACTGAAGCTTTCTTT	CASSQTTGTGDTEAFF
TRBV28	.	few	TRBJ1-2	TGTGCCAGCAGTTTCCCCCAGGAGGGGTATGGCTACACCTTC	CASSFPQEGYGYTF
TRBV6-5	.	.	TRBJ2-7	TGTGCCAGCAGTAGCTCTTCAGCGTACGAGCAGTACTTC	CASSSSSAYEQYF
TRBV2	.	few	TRBJ2-4	TGTGCCAGTGTTGGACAGATAAACATTCAGTACTTC	CASVGQINIQYF
TRBV27	.	.	TRBJ2-3	TGTGCCAGCAGTTTATCCTCGAGGTGGGCAGATACGCAGTATTTT	CASSLSSRWADTQYF
TRBV2	.	.	TRBJ1-3	TGTGCCAGCAGTGACGGGGCTTTTTCTGGAAACACCATATATTTT	CASSDGAFSGNTIYF
TRBV7-2	.	.	TRBJ1-3	TGTGCCAGCAGCCCCGGCGGGGGCTCTGGAAACACCATATATTTT	CASSPGGGSGNTIYF
TRBV2	.	.	TRBJ2-7	TGTGCCAGCAGTGAAATGGTGGGCAGGGCCCAGTACTTC	CASSEMVGRAQYF
TRBV7-9	.	.	TRBJ2-5	TGTGCCAGCAGCTACGGACAGTCAGAGACCCAGTACTTC	CASSYGQSETQYF
TRBV2	.	.	TRBJ1-1	TGTGCCAGCCGGTTTTCGATGAACACTGAAGCTTTCTTT	CASRFSMNTEAFF